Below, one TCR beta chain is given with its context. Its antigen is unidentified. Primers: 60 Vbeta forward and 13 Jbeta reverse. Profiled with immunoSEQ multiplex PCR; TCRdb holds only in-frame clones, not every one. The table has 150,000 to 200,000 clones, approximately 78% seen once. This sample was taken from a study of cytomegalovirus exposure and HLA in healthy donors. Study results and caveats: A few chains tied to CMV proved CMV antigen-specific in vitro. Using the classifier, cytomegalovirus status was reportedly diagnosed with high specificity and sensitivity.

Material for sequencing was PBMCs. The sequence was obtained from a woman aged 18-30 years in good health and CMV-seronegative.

The CDR3 sequence: CAISEWGAGANVLTF. Here the CDR3 DNA reads TGTGCCATCAGTGAGTGGGGAGCTGGGGCCAACGTCCTGACTTTC. This chain joins TRBV10-3 and TRBJ2-6, with D perhaps matching TRBD2 (5 bases). V was shortened by 1 base and J by 2 bases, with 6 bases between the two germline ends. This CDR3 has 15 residues. Per the germline V gene, CDR1 is ENHRY and CDR2 is SYGVKD.